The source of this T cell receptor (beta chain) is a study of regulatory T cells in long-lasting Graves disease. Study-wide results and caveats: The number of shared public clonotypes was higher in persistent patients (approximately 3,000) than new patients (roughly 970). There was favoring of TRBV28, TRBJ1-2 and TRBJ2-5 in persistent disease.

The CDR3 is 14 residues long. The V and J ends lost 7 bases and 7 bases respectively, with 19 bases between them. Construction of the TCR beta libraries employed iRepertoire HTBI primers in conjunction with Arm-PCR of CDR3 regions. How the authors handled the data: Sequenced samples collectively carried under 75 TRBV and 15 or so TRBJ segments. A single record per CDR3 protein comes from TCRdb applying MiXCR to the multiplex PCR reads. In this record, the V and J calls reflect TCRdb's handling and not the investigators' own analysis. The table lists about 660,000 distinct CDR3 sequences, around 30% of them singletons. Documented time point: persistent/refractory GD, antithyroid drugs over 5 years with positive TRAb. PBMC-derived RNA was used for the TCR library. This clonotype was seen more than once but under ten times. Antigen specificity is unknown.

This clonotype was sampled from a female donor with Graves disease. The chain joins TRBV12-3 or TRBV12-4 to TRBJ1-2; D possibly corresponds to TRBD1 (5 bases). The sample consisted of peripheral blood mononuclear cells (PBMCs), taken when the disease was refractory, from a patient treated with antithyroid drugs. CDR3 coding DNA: TGTGCCAGCACCTGGGGTGCCACGGGGGGTGGCTACACCTTC. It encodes CASTWGATGGGYTF.